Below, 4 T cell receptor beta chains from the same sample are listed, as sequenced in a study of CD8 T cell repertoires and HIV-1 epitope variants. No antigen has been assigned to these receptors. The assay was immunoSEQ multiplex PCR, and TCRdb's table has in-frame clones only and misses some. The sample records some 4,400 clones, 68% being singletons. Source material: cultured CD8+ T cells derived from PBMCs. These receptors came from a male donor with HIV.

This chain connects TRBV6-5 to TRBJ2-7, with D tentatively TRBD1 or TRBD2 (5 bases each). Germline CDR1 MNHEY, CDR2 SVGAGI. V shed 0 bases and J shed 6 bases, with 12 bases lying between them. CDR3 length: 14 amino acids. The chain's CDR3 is CASSYSPAGSEQYF. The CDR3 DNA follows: TGTGCCAGCAGTTACTCCCCGGCAGGGAGCGAGCAGTACTTC.

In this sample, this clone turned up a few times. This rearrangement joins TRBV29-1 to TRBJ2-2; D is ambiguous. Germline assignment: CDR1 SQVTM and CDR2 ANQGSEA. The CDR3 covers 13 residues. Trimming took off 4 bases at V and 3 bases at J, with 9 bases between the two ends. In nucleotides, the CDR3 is TGCAGCGTTGTCCCAGGTGACACCGGGGAGCTGTTTTTT. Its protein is CSVVPGDTGELFF.

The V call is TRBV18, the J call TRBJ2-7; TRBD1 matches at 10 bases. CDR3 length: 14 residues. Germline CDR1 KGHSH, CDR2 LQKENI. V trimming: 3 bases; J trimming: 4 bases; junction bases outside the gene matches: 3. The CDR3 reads CASSPGTGAYEQYF. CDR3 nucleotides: TGTGCCAGCTCACCGGGGACAGGGGCTTACGAGCAGTACTTC.

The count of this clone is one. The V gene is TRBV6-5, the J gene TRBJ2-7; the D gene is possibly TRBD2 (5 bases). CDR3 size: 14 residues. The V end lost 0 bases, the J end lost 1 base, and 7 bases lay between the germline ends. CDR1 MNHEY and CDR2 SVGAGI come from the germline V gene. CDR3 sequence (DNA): TGTGCCAGCAGTTACTCTGGCGGGTCCTACGAGCAGTACTTC. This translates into CASSYSGGSYEQYF.